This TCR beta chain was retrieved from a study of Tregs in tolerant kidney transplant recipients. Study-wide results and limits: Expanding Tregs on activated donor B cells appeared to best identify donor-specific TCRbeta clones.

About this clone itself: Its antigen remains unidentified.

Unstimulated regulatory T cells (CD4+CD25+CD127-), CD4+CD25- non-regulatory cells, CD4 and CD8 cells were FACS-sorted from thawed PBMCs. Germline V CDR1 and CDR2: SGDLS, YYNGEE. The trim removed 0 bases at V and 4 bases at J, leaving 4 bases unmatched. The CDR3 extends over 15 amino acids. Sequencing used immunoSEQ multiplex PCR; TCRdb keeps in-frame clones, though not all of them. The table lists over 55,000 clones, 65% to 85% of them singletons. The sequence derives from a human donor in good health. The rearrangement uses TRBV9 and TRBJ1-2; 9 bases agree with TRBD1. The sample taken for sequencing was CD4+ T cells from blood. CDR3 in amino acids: CASSVATGGSYGYTF. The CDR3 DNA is TGTGCCAGCAGCGTAGCCACAGGGGGCAGCTATGGCTACACCTTC.